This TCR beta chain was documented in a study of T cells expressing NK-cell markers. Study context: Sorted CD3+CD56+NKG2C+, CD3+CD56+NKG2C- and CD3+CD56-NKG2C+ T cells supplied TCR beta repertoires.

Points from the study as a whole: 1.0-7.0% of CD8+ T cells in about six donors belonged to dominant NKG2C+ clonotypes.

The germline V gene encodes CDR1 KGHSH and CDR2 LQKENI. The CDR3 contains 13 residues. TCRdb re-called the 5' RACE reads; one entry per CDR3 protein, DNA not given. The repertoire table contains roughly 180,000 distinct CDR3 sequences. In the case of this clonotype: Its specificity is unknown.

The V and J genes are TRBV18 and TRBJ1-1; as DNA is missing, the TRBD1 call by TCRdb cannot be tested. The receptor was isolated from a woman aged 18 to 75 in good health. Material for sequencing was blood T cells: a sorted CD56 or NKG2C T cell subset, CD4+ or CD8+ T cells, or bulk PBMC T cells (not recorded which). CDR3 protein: CASSPSRADEAFF.